The 18 T cell receptor beta chains in this list originate from one sample, sequenced in a study of naive and memory T cell subsets. The beta constant-region primer was an equimolar mix of two oligonucleotides covering TRBC1 and TRBC2. Via MiXCR, TCRdb re-called the UMI-ligation and nested PCR reads, giving one row per CDR3 protein. Among 120,000 to 150,000 distinct CDR3 sequences listed, about a sixth were seen once. Sequences were obtained from naive CD4+ T cells from blood. The receptors were sampled from a human donor in good health.

V and J are TRBV18 and TRBJ1-3, with 7 bases that match TRBD1. There are 15 residues in the CDR3. V lost 5 bases, J lost 1 base, and 5 bases stayed unmatched. Germline assignment: CDR1 KGHSH and CDR2 LQKENI. CDR3 region: CASSSRQGSGNTIYF. The CDR3 DNA reads TGTGCCAGCTCATCGCGACAGGGATCTGGAAACACCATATATTTT.

There are a few counts of this clonotype. The rearrangement uses TRBV20-1 and TRBJ1-6; TRBD1 might be the D (5 bases). V shed 1 base and J shed 0 bases, with 13 bases lying between them. This CDR3 has 17 amino acids. Looked up from germline, CDR1 is DFQATT and CDR2 is SNEGSKA (reference sequence). This CDR3 reads CSARAGQGSSYNSPLHF. The CDR3 nucleotides read TGCAGTGCTAGAGCGGGGCAGGGTAGCTCCTATAATTCACCCCTCCACTTT.

This clonotype turned up a few times. The chain is built from TRBV10-2 and TRBJ2-5; the D gene is possibly TRBD2 (6 bases). The CDR3 runs to 14 residues. V was cut by 3 bases and J by 5 bases, with 13 bases left in between. Germline V gives CDR1 WSHSY, CDR2 SAAADI. The CDR3 DNA reads TGCGCCAGCAGTGACTGGCTAGCGCCTGAGACCCAGTACTTC. Protein product: CASSDWLAPETQYF.

V usage is TRBV29-1 and J usage is TRBJ2-3, with D possibly being TRBD2 (7 bases). Trimming removed 8 bases at V and 4 bases at J, with 19 bases between. Per the germline V gene, CDR1 is SQVTM and CDR2 is ANQGSEA. The CDR3 contains 14 residues. CDR3 nucleotide sequence: TGCAGCACCAGGCGGACGGGGGGCCCAGATACGCAGTATTTT. Amino acid sequence: CSTRRTGGPDTQYF.

DNA for the CDR3: TGTGCCAGCAGCTTACAAATGGGTGAGCAGTTCTTC. Translating gives CASSLQMGEQFF. The genes are TRBV7-2 and TRBJ2-1; D is undetermined. Germline V gene sequence: CDR1 SGHTA, CDR2 FQGNSA. The CDR3 loop spans 12 amino acids. Between the trimmed V and J ends, which lost 2 bases and 9 bases, there was a span of 8 bases.

J is TRBJ2-2 and V is TRBV29-1; 7 positions agree with TRBD1. Germline trimming cut 5 bases from V and 4 bases from J; bases unmatched to any gene: 4. This CDR3 has 13 residues. Germline values: CDR1 SQVTM, CDR2 ANQGSEA. As DNA, the CDR3 is TGCAGCGTTTCAGACAGGGCCACCGGGGAGCTGTTTTTT. It yields the protein CSVSDRATGELFF.

This clonotype was counted only a few times. This chain connects TRBV2 to TRBJ2-6, with 7 bases lining up with TRBD1. J was trimmed by 2 bases and V by 6 bases; bases with no gene match: 4. This CDR3 has 15 amino acids. Germline V gene lookup returns CDR1 SNHLY and CDR2 FYNNEI. The CDR3 DNA follows: TGTGCCAGCAGGGAAACAGGGGCTGGGGCCAACGTCCTGACTTTC. This gives the protein CASRETGAGANVLTF.

This clonotype has a handful of counts. The gene calls are TRBV2 and TRBJ2-7, with TRBD2 as a possible D gene (5 bases). V was cut by 5 bases and J by 4 bases, with 18 bases left in between. The V gene's germline CDR1 is SNHLY and CDR2 FYNNEI. This CDR3 has 15 residues. The CDR3 bases are TGTGCCAGCAGTCCCTGGCGGAACCAGCGGTACGAGCAGTACTTC. It yields the protein CASSPWRNQRYEQYF.

This clonotype was seen only a few times. The chain carries TRBV7-2 and TRBJ1-5; D ambiguous. The germline V and J ends were trimmed by 3 bases and 5 bases, with 8 bases remaining between them. The length of the CDR3 is 13 residues. The V gene's germline CDR1 is SGHTA and CDR2 FQGNSA. CDR3 region: CASSFGRDQPQHF. As DNA, the CDR3 is TGTGCCAGCAGCTTCGGTCGAGATCAGCCCCAGCATTTT. Full variable domain (rest looked up from reference TRBV7-2 and TRBJ1-5): GAGVSQSPSNKVTEKGKDVELRCDPISGHTALYWYRQSLGQGLEFLIYFQGNSAPDKSGLPSDRFSAERTGGSVSTLTIQRTQQEDSAVYLCASSFGRDQPQHFGDGTRLSIL.

V is TRBV27 and J is TRBJ1-5; 8 bases are shared with TRBD1. In germline, CDR1 is MNHEY, CDR2 SMNVEV (reference sequence). The CDR3 has 16 residues. V lost 5 bases to trimming and J lost 4 bases; unmatched junction nucleotides: 10. CDR3 nucleotides: TGTGCCAGCAGTCCCTGGACAGGGACACAAAATCAGCCCCAGCATTTT. Protein product: CASSPWTGTQNQPQHF.

This clonotype came up many times. The genes are TRBV28 and TRBJ2-3, with D perhaps assigned TRBD1 or TRBD2 (5 bases each). The CDR3 loop spans 17 amino acids. The ends were cut back, 5 bases at V and 2 bases at J, with 20 bases in the middle. The germline gives CDR1 MDHEN, CDR2 SYDVKM. CDR3 coding DNA: TGTGCCAGCAGTGCGAGGCAGGGAAGGCGGGTCACAGATACGCAGTATTTT. It translates to CASSARQGRRVTDTQYF.

V and J are TRBV29-1 and TRBJ2-2, with a tentative D call TRBD2 (6 bases). CDR3 length equals 15 residues. V lost 4 bases and J 2 bases, leaving 14 bases between the germline ends. Looked up from germline, CDR1 is SQVTM and CDR2 is ANQGSEA. The CDR3 region is CSVAGPGLNTGELFF. In DNA, the CDR3 is TGCAGCGTTGCCGGACCGGGACTCAACACCGGGGAGCTGTTTTTT.

This clonotype was observed many times. The chain recombines TRBV18 with TRBJ2-1; 11 bases agree with TRBD2. The germline CDR1 and CDR2 sequences are KGHSH and LQKENI. This CDR3 contains 19 residues. The V segment lost 8 bases and the J segment 2 bases; nucleotides outside the gene matches: 17. The CDR3 nucleotides are TGTGCCAGCCCCCCTCCCCTAGCGGGAGGCATACCAACCTACAATGAGCAGTTCTTC. Its protein is CASPPPLAGGIPTYNEQFF.

This clonotype was detected a few times. The chain has TRBV29-1 and TRBJ2-7; D is perhaps TRBD1 or TRBD2 (5 bases each). Germline loops: CDR1 SQVTM, CDR2 ANQGSEA. The CDR3 has 12 residues. V lost 7 bases and J lost 6, with 16 bases in between. The CDR3 DNA reads as TGCAGCGCACTCCGGGACGGGCCCGAGCAGTACTTC. This translates into CSALRDGPEQYF.

The rearrangement joins TRBV5-5 to TRBJ1-5; no definite D call. This CDR3 spans 13 amino acids. V was cut by 4 bases and J by 7 bases, with 12 bases left in between. The germline V gene encodes CDR1 SGHKS and CDR2 YYEKEE (reference sequence). The CDR3 nucleotides read TGTGCCAGCAGCGCCTTGTTGGCCCAGCCCCAGCATTTT. This encodes CASSALLAQPQHF.

This clonotype occurred a few times. This CDR3 is CASSFSDTDTQYF. The CDR3 DNA follows: TGTGCCAGCAGCTTCTCGGACACAGATACGCAGTATTTT. The chain couples TRBV7-9 to TRBJ2-3; D not resolved. The V gene's germline CDR1 is SEHNR and CDR2 FQNEAQ (reference sequence). The V end was cut by 3 bases, the J end by 2 bases, with 6 bases between. The CDR3 is 13 amino acids. The full variable domain, its missing parts supplied by reference TRBV7-9 and TRBJ2-3, is DTGVSQNPRHKITKRGQNVTFRCDPISEHNRLYWYRQTLGQGPEFLTYFQNEAQLEKSRLLSDRFSAERPKGSFSTLEIQRTEQGDSAMYLCASSFSDTDTQYFGPGTRLTVL.

This clonotype was recorded at least ten times. The chain joins TRBV11-2 to TRBJ2-2; 8 nucleotides match TRBD2. This CDR3 has 17 amino acids. Germline CDR1 reads SGHAT; CDR2 reads FQNNGV. V trimming: 5 bases; J trimming: 9 bases; junction bases outside the gene matches: 17. In nucleotides, the CDR3 is TGTGCCAGCAGCCCTTTAATATCGACTAGCGATTTACGGGAGCTGTTTTTT. As protein: CASSPLISTSDLRELFF. The variable domain in full, completed from reference TRBV11-2 and TRBJ2-2, reads EAGVAQSPRYKIIEKRQSVAFWCNPISGHATLYWYQQILGQGPKLLIQFQNNGVVDDSQLPKDRFSAERLKGVDSTLKIQPAKLEDSAVYLCASSPLISTSDLRELFFGEGSRLTVL.

This clonotype was seen at least ten times. CDR3 loop: CASSPHMDTQYF. In DNA form, the CDR3 reads TGTGCCAGCAGCCCCCACATGGATACGCAGTATTTT. This chain links TRBV14 with TRBJ2-3; no reliable D call. The CDR3 covers 12 residues. Germline-derived CDR1 and CDR2 are SGHDN and FVKESK. With 4 bases removed from V and 6 bases from J, the gap between germline ends came to 8 bases.